Below, one T cell receptor beta chain is given with its context. What it binds is unknown. CD8+CD57+ cell expansion had been shown by flow cytometry in patients chosen for sequencing. The sample originates from a study of CD8+CD57+ T cells in acquired aplastic anemia. Overall study findings and caveats: The number of CD8+ CDR3 sequences shared by patients and controls was about 27.

This CDR3 region has 15 residues. V lost 5 bases and J lost 5, with 17 bases in between. Germline-derived CDR1 and CDR2 are SEHNR and FQNEAQ (reference sequence). Genomic DNA was employed as the template in profiling TCR beta VDJ and CDR3. TCRdb reprocessed the reads via MiXCR and lists one record per CDR3 protein. Of roughly 290,000 distinct CDR3 sequences listed, 56% were seen once; the top ten hold around 1.2%. Material for sequencing was sorted CD4+, CD8+, or CD8+CD57+ T cells (not recorded which) from PBMCs. The sequence derives from a human donor with aplastic anemia. This rearrangement joins TRBV7-9 to TRBJ2-3, with D tentatively TRBD2 (7 bases). The DNA of the CDR3 is TGTGCCAGCAGCCTCTTGGGGGGGGCGGTAGATACGCAGTATTTT. This translates into CASSLLGGAVDTQYF.